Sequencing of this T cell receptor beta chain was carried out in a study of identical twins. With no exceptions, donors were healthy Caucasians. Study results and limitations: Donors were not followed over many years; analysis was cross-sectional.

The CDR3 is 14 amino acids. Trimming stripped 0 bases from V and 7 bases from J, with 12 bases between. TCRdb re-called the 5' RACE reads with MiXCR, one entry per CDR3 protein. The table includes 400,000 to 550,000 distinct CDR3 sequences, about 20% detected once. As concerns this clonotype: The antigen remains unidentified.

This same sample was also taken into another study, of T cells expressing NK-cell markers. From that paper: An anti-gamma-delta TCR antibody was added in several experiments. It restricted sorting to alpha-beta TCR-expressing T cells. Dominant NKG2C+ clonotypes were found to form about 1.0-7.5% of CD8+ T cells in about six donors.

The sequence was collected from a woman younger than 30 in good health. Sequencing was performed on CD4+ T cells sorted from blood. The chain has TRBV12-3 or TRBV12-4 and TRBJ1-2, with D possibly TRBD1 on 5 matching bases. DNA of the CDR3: TGTGCCAGCAGTTTAGCGCGGGCAGGGACTGGCTACACCTTC. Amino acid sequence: CASSLARAGTGYTF.